Following are 15 T cell receptor beta chains from one sample sequenced in a study of T cell responses to AZD1222 COVID-19 vaccine (dated by TCRdb to about 2021). The time point label corresponds to: about 28 days (+/-7) after the second vaccine dose. Library preparation was by the immunoSEQ multiplex PCR assay. Sourced from immuneACCESS, this table was stored by TCRdb with only in-frame sequences that have V and J called. A share of the clones is absent; for the studies checked, an unresolved V gene accounts for under half, and the remainder has no known explanation. Within this sample are 20,000 or so clones, with roughly 89% of them counted one time only. Roughly 8.7% of the sample goes to the ten largest clones. The sample here was peripheral blood, taken 28 days after the second AZD1222 dose. The origin of the receptors is an adult who received the AZD1222 COVID-19 vaccine.

The V gene is TRBV7-9, the J gene TRBJ2-7, with D maybe TRBD2 (6 bases). CDR3 size: 15 residues. Trimming pared 5 bases from V and 0 bases from J, leaving 14 bases between. Germline values: CDR1 SEHNR, CDR2 FQNEAQ (reference sequence). The CDR3 loop is CASSPAGGPSYEQYF. The CDR3 nucleotides read TGTGCCAGCAGCCCAGCGGGCGGGCCCTCCTACGAGCAGTACTTC.

This chain uses TRBV4-1 with TRBJ2-3; no clear D gene. Trimming removed 2 bases from V and 8 bases from J, with 11 bases in between. This CDR3 has 13 residues. Germline V gene data show CDR1 as MGHRA and CDR2 as YSYEKL. The DNA of the CDR3 is TGCGCCAGCAGCCAATTTGGTTATGTTACGCAGTATTTT. It yields the protein CASSQFGYVTQYF.

V gene TRBV19 combines with J gene TRBJ1-5, with D tentatively TRBD1 (6 bases). This CDR3 contains 15 residues. With 6 bases removed from V and 3 bases from J, the gap between germline ends came to 15 bases. Germline V gives CDR1 LNHDA, CDR2 SQIVND (reference sequence). The CDR3 loop reads CASSPGTFYNQPQHF. The CDR3 DNA sequence: TGTGCCAGTAGCCCAGGGACATTCTACAATCAGCCCCAGCATTTT. Drawing the rest from reference TRBV19 and TRBJ1-5, the complete variable domain is DGGITQSPKYLFRKEGQNVTLSCEQNLNHDAMYWYRQDPGQGLRLIYYSQIVNDFQKGDIAEGYSVSREKKESFPLTVTSAQKNPTAFYLCASSPGTFYNQPQHFGDGTRLSIL.

The J gene is TRBJ1-2, the V gene TRBV6-5; D is ambiguous. V was clipped by 7 bases and J by 4 bases, with 19 bases between them. From germline, CDR1 is MNHEY and CDR2 SVGAGI. This CDR3 contains 15 residues. The DNA of the CDR3 is TGTGCCAGCAAAATCGCGCAACCACAGTCCTATGGCTACACCTTC. Its translation: CASKIAQPQSYGYTF.

The chain uses TRBV19 and TRBJ1-6; weak D call: TRBD1 (5 bases). Trimming pared 3 bases from V and 10 bases from J, leaving 16 bases between. The CDR3 has 15 residues. CDR1 is LNHDA and CDR2 is SQIVND in the germline V gene (reference sequence). CDR3 residues: CASSIGRVQSSPLHF. CDR3 in DNA: TGTGCCAGTAGTATCGGCAGGGTACAGTCGTCACCCCTCCACTTT. The whole variable domain, filled in from reference TRBV19 and TRBJ1-6, reads DGGITQSPKYLFRKEGQNVTLSCEQNLNHDAMYWYRQDPGQGLRLIYYSQIVNDFQKGDIAEGYSVSREKKESFPLTVTSAQKNPTAFYLCASSIGRVQSSPLHFGNGTRLTVT.

The V and J genes are TRBV5-8 and TRBJ2-2, with 9 bases lining up with TRBD1. Trimming took 4 bases from V and 0 from J; bases not matched to a gene: 4. The CDR3 is 16 residues long. CDR1 SGHTS and CDR2 YDEGEE come from the germline V gene. The CDR3 nucleotides read TGTGCCAGCAGCCGCCGGGACAGGGCGAACACCGGGGAGCTGTTTTTT. Encoded protein: CASSRRDRANTGELFF.

The chain links TRBV5-6 to TRBJ1-6, with a weak D call TRBD1 (6 bases). This CDR3 comprises 16 residues. The ends were cut back, 3 bases at V and 2 bases at J, with 12 bases in the middle. The germline gives CDR1 SGHDT, CDR2 YYEEEE. For the CDR3, the DNA is TGTGCCAGCAGCTGGGTCGGGGACACCTATAATTCACCCCTCCACTTT. As protein: CASSWVGDTYNSPLHF.

The chain combines TRBV28 with TRBJ1-3, with 7 bases identical to TRBD1. The CDR3 is made up of 15 amino acids. V trimming: 8 bases; J trimming: 2 bases; junction bases outside the gene matches: 9. Looked up from germline, CDR1 is MDHEN and CDR2 is SYDVKM. The CDR3, as DNA: TGTGCCAGCCGAACAAACAGGGGAGCTGGAAACACCATATATTTT. Protein: CASRTNRGAGNTIYF.

This rearrangement joins TRBV9 to TRBJ2-5, with 10 bases fitting TRBD2. This CDR3 is 18 amino acids long. Germline assignment: CDR1 SGDLS and CDR2 YYNGEE. The trim removed 0 bases at V and 5 bases at J, leaving 13 bases unmatched. CDR3 bases: TGTGCCAGCAGCGTAGAGGGAACTAGCGGGGCGCTCCGGGAGACCCAGTACTTC. It translates to CASSVEGTSGALRETQYF.

The chain is built from TRBV28 and TRBJ1-2, with TRBD1 matching 7 bases. V lost 6 bases, J lost 4 bases, and 5 bases stayed unmatched. Germline CDR1 reads MDHEN; CDR2 reads SYDVKM. CDR3 size: 13 residues. CDR3 in amino acids: CASSQDRIYGYTF. The CDR3 DNA follows: TGTGCCAGCAGCCAGGACAGGATCTATGGCTACACCTTC.

J is TRBJ1-1 and V is TRBV28; possible D gene TRBD1, 6 bases. The CDR3 has 14 amino acids. The germline V gene has CDR1 MDHEN and CDR2 SYDVKM. V lost 4 bases and J lost 5, with 14 bases in between. The CDR3 protein is CASSSGGARTEAFF. The CDR3 DNA follows: TGTGCCAGCAGTTCGGGGGGGGCGCGGACTGAAGCTTTCTTT.

V gene TRBV20-1 combines with J gene TRBJ1-5, with D unclear. This CDR3 has 13 residues. Germline V gives CDR1 DFQATT, CDR2 SNEGSKA (reference sequence). Trimming removed 3 bases at V and 3 bases at J, with 9 bases between. CDR3 protein: CSASLQVNQPQHF. In DNA form, the CDR3 reads TGCAGTGCTAGTCTGCAGGTCAATCAGCCCCAGCATTTT.

This chain connects TRBV10-3 to TRBJ2-3; a weak D match, TRBD2 (6 bases). This CDR3 has 18 amino acids. CDR1 ENHRY and CDR2 SYGVKD come from the germline V gene. V dropped 1 base and J dropped 0 bases, with 17 bases sitting between them. In DNA form, the CDR3 reads TGTGCCATCAGTGAGTATATTACCGGCGGAGGGAGCACAGATACGCAGTATTTT. This translates into CAISEYITGGGSTDTQYF.

The chain uses TRBV27 and TRBJ2-1; TRBD2 matches at 12 bases. V was clipped by 2 bases and J by 8 bases; unmatched bases: 4. This CDR3 is 15 amino acids long. Germline assignment: CDR1 MNHEY and CDR2 SMNVEV (reference sequence). As DNA, the CDR3 is TGTGCCAGCAGTTTAAAGCCTAGCGGGAGGGATGAGCAGTTCTTC. Encoded protein: CASSLKPSGRDEQFF.

The genes are TRBV3-1 (or the pseudogene TRBV3-2) and TRBJ1-6; D uncertain. The CDR3 contains 16 residues. The germline gives CDR1 LGHDT, CDR2 YNNKEL (reference sequence). The V gene lost 0 bases and the J gene lost 5 bases, with 11 bases spanning the gap. CDR3 nucleotides: TGTGCCAGCAGCCAAGATCTTTCGGGAAATAATTCACCCCTCCACTTT. Protein product: CASSQDLSGNNSPLHF.